This T cell receptor beta chain emerged from a study of blood T cell repertoires in COVID-19. CDR1 and CDR2 from the germline V gene are MNHEY and SVGAGI. V was cut by 6 bases and J by 11 bases, with 16 bases left in between. This CDR3 comprises 12 residues. Using immunoSEQ multiplex PCR, the repertoire was profiled, and TCRdb retains in-frame clones only, with some absent. The sample holds about 270,000 clones, 86% seen once. The sample consisted of peripheral blood. The chain has TRBV6-5 and TRBJ1-1; D not resolved. This TCR was recovered from a woman in her seventies with COVID-19, enrolled during active disease. CDR3 protein: CASRDWESRAFF. Written as DNA, the CDR3 is TGTGCCAGCAGGGACTGGGAGTCTCGGGCTTTCTTT.